This entry features one T cell receptor (beta chain) sequence. The source of the sample is a study of shared clonotypes between healthy human individuals. Study information: Sampling drew on donors who were a couple of women and three men aged 18 to 49.

The CDR3 runs 14 residues. V dropped 2 bases and J dropped 6 bases, with 10 bases sitting between them. CDR1 is LGHNT, CDR2 FRNRAP, per germline. Method: immunoSEQ multiplex PCR; TCRdb's copy keeps in-frame clones and lacks some. The sample lists about a million clones; about 76% were seen once. This chain connects TRBV12-5 to TRBJ2-2; D perhaps matches TRBD2 (7 bases). This TCR was sampled from a man younger than 30 in good health. Source material: memory CD4+ T cells sorted from blood. Subset meaning: CD45RA-negative fraction. Here the CDR3 DNA reads TGTGCTAGTGGTTTGACGGGGGGCTCCGGGGAGCTGTTTTTT. It yields the protein CASGLTGGSGELFF.